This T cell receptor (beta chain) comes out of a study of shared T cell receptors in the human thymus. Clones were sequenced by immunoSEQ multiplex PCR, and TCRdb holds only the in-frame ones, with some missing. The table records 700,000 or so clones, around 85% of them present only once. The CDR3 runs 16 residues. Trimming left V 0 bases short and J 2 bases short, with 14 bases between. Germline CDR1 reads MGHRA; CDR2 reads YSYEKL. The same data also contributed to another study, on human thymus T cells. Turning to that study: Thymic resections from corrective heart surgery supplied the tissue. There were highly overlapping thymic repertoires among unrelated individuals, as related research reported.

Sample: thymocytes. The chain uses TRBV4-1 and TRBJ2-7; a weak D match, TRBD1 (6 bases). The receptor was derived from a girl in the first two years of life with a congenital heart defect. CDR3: CASSQDLAGETYEQYF. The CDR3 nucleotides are TGCGCCAGCAGCCAAGATTTGGCAGGGGAAACCTACGAGCAGTACTTC.